A selection of T cell receptor beta chains follows, all from one sample in a study of T cell repertoires in cytomegalovirus infection. TCRdb re-analysed the reads in MiXCR, keeping a single row per CDR3 protein. The sample has about 570,000 distinct CDR3 sequences; under 45% are singletons. What these receptors recognize is not known. The sample was cultured PBMCs, taken from culture after CMV antigen stimulation. The receptors were gathered from a human donor in good health (CMV status not recorded). Some clones in this sample may be carry-over from other donors' samples. Both conserved end residues are part of each CDR3. The order of the fields is CDR3 protein, CDR3 DNA, clone size, J gene, D gene, V gene. D genes are given only for firm matches. Clone size is given for some rows only: seen once, a few or many times, or a class if the clone is expanded.

cdr3_aa: CASSFPADGNEQFF
cdr3_nt: TGTGCCAGCAGCTTCCCGGCAGACGGGAATGAGCAGTTCTTC
clone_size: few
j_call: TRBJ2-1
d_call: -
v_call: TRBV7-9

cdr3_aa: CASSVGSLGEQFF
cdr3_nt: TGTGCCAGCAGCGTAGGTAGCTTGGGTGAGCAGTTCTTC
clone_size: -
j_call: TRBJ2-1
d_call: -
v_call: TRBV9

cdr3_aa: CASSSWAENTEAFF
cdr3_nt: TGTGCCAGCAGCTCGTGGGCAGAGAACACTGAAGCTTTCTTT
clone_size: -
j_call: TRBJ1-1
d_call: -
v_call: TRBV28

cdr3_aa: CSARSPKRAEVYEQYF
cdr3_nt: TGCAGTGCTAGATCCCCTAAGCGGGCCGAGGTATACGAGCAGTACTTC
clone_size: once
j_call: TRBJ2-7
d_call: -
v_call: TRBV20-1

cdr3_aa: CASSLRGFTGNTIYF
cdr3_nt: TGTGCCAGCAGCTTAAGGGGGTTTACTGGAAACACCATATATTTT
clone_size: few
j_call: TRBJ1-3
d_call: -
v_call: TRBV7-6

cdr3_aa: CASSLRSSGDDTQYF
cdr3_nt: TGCGCCAGCAGCTTGCGGTCTAGCGGGGATGATACGCAGTATTTT
clone_size: -
j_call: TRBJ2-3
d_call: TRBD2
v_call: TRBV5-1

cdr3_aa: CASSPRRTGGGDEQFF
cdr3_nt: TGTGCCAGCTCACCAAGGCGGACAGGGGGCGGGGATGAGCAGTTCTTC
clone_size: -
j_call: TRBJ2-1
d_call: TRBD1
v_call: TRBV18

cdr3_aa: CASRKRQGDTEAFF
cdr3_nt: TGTGCCAGCAGGAAGAGACAGGGGGATACTGAAGCTTTCTTT
clone_size: -
j_call: TRBJ1-1
d_call: TRBD1
v_call: TRBV6-4

cdr3_aa: CASSLGGDADTQYF
cdr3_nt: TGTGCCAGCAGCTTAGGTGGGGATGCAGATACGCAGTATTTT
clone_size: -
j_call: TRBJ2-3
d_call: -
v_call: TRBV11-2

cdr3_aa: CAWSGGNNEQFF
cdr3_nt: TGTGCCTGGAGTGGAGGGAACAATGAGCAGTTCTTC
clone_size: -
j_call: TRBJ2-1
d_call: -
v_call: TRBV30

cdr3_aa: CAISASVEGKLFF
cdr3_nt: TGTGCCATCAGTGCCAGCGTGGAGGGAAAACTGTTTTTT
clone_size: -
j_call: TRBJ1-4
d_call: -
v_call: TRBV10-3

cdr3_aa: CASSPEMMETQYF
cdr3_nt: TGTGCCAGCTCACCCGAGATGATGGAGACCCAGTACTTC
clone_size: -
j_call: TRBJ2-5
d_call: -
v_call: TRBV18

cdr3_aa: CATRGKGYNSPLHF
cdr3_nt: TGTGCCACCCGGGGAAAGGGGTATAATTCACCCCTCCACTTT
clone_size: -
j_call: TRBJ1-6
d_call: -
v_call: TRBV11-2

cdr3_aa: CASSLDPRDPSEAFF
cdr3_nt: TGTGCCAGCAGTTTGGACCCTCGGGACCCGAGCGAAGCTTTCTTT
clone_size: -
j_call: TRBJ1-1
d_call: -
v_call: TRBV27

cdr3_aa: CASSLQGNEQFF
cdr3_nt: TGTGCCAGCAGTTTGCAGGGGAATGAGCAGTTCTTC
clone_size: -
j_call: TRBJ2-1
d_call: -
v_call: TRBV12-3/TRBV12-4

cdr3_aa: CASRDSGGPSTDTQYF
cdr3_nt: TGTGCCAGCAGGGATTCAGGGGGCCCGAGCACAGATACGCAGTATTTT
clone_size: -
j_call: TRBJ2-3
d_call: TRBD1
v_call: TRBV6-1

cdr3_aa: CASSEGYGTSGDEQFF
cdr3_nt: TGTGCCAGCAGTGAAGGGTACGGGACTAGCGGCGATGAGCAGTTCTTC
clone_size: -
j_call: TRBJ2-1
d_call: TRBD2
v_call: TRBV2

cdr3_aa: CASSQARDQKQFF
cdr3_nt: TGTGCCAGCAGCCAAGCGAGGGATCAGAAGCAGTTCTTC
clone_size: few
j_call: TRBJ2-1
d_call: -
v_call: TRBV14

cdr3_aa: CASSLSDLNYGYTF
cdr3_nt: TGTGCCAGCAGCTTATCGGACCTAAACTATGGCTACACCTTC
clone_size: -
j_call: TRBJ1-2
d_call: -
v_call: TRBV7-2

cdr3_aa: CASSGVRGAPVSTDTQYF
cdr3_nt: TGTGCCAGCAGCGGCGTTCGCGGGGCACCCGTGAGCACAGATACGCAGTATTTT
clone_size: -
j_call: TRBJ2-3
d_call: -
v_call: TRBV11-2

cdr3_aa: CASSIGSSHTQYF
cdr3_nt: TGTGCCAGTAGTATTGGTTCTTCCCATACGCAGTATTTT
clone_size: -
j_call: TRBJ2-3
d_call: -
v_call: TRBV19

cdr3_aa: CATTGTGESPLHF
cdr3_nt: TGTGCCACCACCGGGACAGGTGAATCACCCCTCCACTTT
clone_size: -
j_call: TRBJ1-6
d_call: TRBD1
v_call: TRBV10-3

cdr3_aa: CSVSSGTGLYEQYF
cdr3_nt: TGCAGTGTTTCCTCCGGGACAGGGCTCTACGAGCAGTACTTC
clone_size: -
j_call: TRBJ2-7
d_call: TRBD1
v_call: TRBV20-1

cdr3_aa: CAKPGRALPNEAFF
cdr3_nt: TGTGCAAAACCAGGCAGGGCCCTCCCGAACGAAGCTTTCTTT
clone_size: -
j_call: TRBJ1-1
d_call: -
v_call: TRBV7-7

cdr3_aa: CASSLDRVRGTQYF
cdr3_nt: TGTGCCAGCAGCCTTGACAGGGTCCGTGGTACGCAGTATTTT
clone_size: few
j_call: TRBJ2-3
d_call: TRBD1
v_call: TRBV28

cdr3_aa: CSVEEGYGYTF
cdr3_nt: TGCAGCGTTGAAGAAGGGTATGGCTACACCTTC
clone_size: -
j_call: TRBJ1-2
d_call: -
v_call: TRBV29-1

cdr3_aa: CASSIRGSYEQYF
cdr3_nt: TGTGCCAGCTCAATACGGGGTTCCTACGAGCAGTACTTC
clone_size: -
j_call: TRBJ2-7
d_call: -
v_call: TRBV18

cdr3_aa: CASSIGQGNEKLFF
cdr3_nt: TGTGCCAGTAGTATCGGACAGGGGAATGAAAAACTGTTTTTT
clone_size: -
j_call: TRBJ1-4
d_call: TRBD1
v_call: TRBV19

cdr3_aa: CSANPSPNQPQHF
cdr3_nt: TGCAGTGCTAATCCAAGCCCGAATCAGCCCCAGCATTTT
clone_size: once
j_call: TRBJ1-5
d_call: -
v_call: TRBV20-1

cdr3_aa: CASGRDRTYEQYF
cdr3_nt: TGTGCCAGCGGCCGGGACCGAACCTACGAGCAGTACTTC
clone_size: -
j_call: TRBJ2-7
d_call: -
v_call: TRBV6-5

cdr3_aa: CASSLGGTSRNYGYTF
cdr3_nt: TGTGCCAGCAGCTTGGGGGGGACAAGTCGTAACTATGGCTACACCTTC
clone_size: few
j_call: TRBJ1-2
d_call: -
v_call: TRBV7-8

cdr3_aa: CASSLNTQGLNTQYF
cdr3_nt: TGTGCCAGCAGCCTCAACACCCAAGGACTGAATACGCAGTATTTT
clone_size: -
j_call: TRBJ2-3
d_call: -
v_call: TRBV5-3

cdr3_aa: CASSEGYSTDTQYF
cdr3_nt: TGTGCCAGCAGTGAAGGGTACAGCACAGATACGCAGTATTTT
clone_size: -
j_call: TRBJ2-3
d_call: -
v_call: TRBV6-1

cdr3_aa: CASSLARSGWPYEQYF
cdr3_nt: TGTGCCAGCAGTTTAGCGCGTAGCGGGTGGCCCTACGAGCAGTACTTC
clone_size: -
j_call: TRBJ2-7
d_call: TRBD2
v_call: TRBV12-3/TRBV12-4

cdr3_aa: CASSPLGPYYEQYF
cdr3_nt: TGTGCCAGCAGTCCTCTGGGACCGTACTACGAGCAGTACTTC
clone_size: -
j_call: TRBJ2-7
d_call: -
v_call: TRBV28

cdr3_aa: CATQSGSSSYEQYF
cdr3_nt: TGTGCCACACAGTCGGGCAGTAGTTCCTACGAGCAGTACTTC
clone_size: few
j_call: TRBJ2-7
d_call: -
v_call: TRBV7-9

cdr3_aa: CASSTSRVGGSGDTIYF
cdr3_nt: TGTGCCAGCAGTACCTCCCGTGTGGGCGGAAGCGGAGACACCATATATTTT
clone_size: -
j_call: TRBJ1-3
d_call: -
v_call: TRBV27

cdr3_aa: CASSLVSRTDTQYF
cdr3_nt: TGTGCCAGCAGCTTAGTTTCACGCACAGATACGCAGTATTTT
clone_size: many
j_call: TRBJ2-3
d_call: -
v_call: TRBV7-2

cdr3_aa: CASSSRRGEYSNQPQHF
cdr3_nt: TGTGCCAGCAGCTCCAGACGGGGCGAGTATAGCAATCAGCCCCAGCATTTT
clone_size: few
j_call: TRBJ1-5
d_call: -
v_call: TRBV7-8

cdr3_aa: CASGLGRDGEGPGQPQHF
cdr3_nt: TGTGCTAGTGGTTTAGGGCGGGACGGAGAGGGTCCGGGTCAGCCCCAGCATTTT
clone_size: -
j_call: TRBJ1-5
d_call: -
v_call: TRBV12-5

cdr3_aa: CASSQRQGSNQPQHF
cdr3_nt: TGTGCCAGCAGTCAGCGACAGGGTAGCAATCAGCCCCAGCATTTT
clone_size: many
j_call: TRBJ1-5
d_call: TRBD1
v_call: TRBV27

cdr3_aa: CASSINGVSTDTQYF
cdr3_nt: TGTGCCAGTAGTATTAACGGGGTGAGCACAGATACGCAGTATTTT
clone_size: -
j_call: TRBJ2-3
d_call: -
v_call: TRBV19

cdr3_aa: CASSSQAGQSIPTGELFF
cdr3_nt: TGCGCCAGCAGCTCACAAGCGGGACAGAGTATACCAACCGGGGAGCTGTTTTTT
clone_size: -
j_call: TRBJ2-2
d_call: -
v_call: TRBV4-1

cdr3_aa: CASKLAGVVTQYF
cdr3_nt: TGTGCCAGTAAACTAGCGGGGGTTGTGACCCAGTACTTC
clone_size: -
j_call: TRBJ2-5
d_call: TRBD2
v_call: TRBV6-1

cdr3_aa: CASSPPAVWGNQPQHF
cdr3_nt: TGTGCCAGCAGCCCACCCGCAGTATGGGGCAATCAGCCCCAGCATTTT
clone_size: -
j_call: TRBJ1-5
d_call: -
v_call: TRBV7-2

cdr3_aa: CATSGQAYEQYF
cdr3_nt: TGTGCCACCAGCGGACAGGCCTACGAGCAGTACTTC
clone_size: once
j_call: TRBJ2-7
d_call: TRBD1
v_call: TRBV15

cdr3_aa: CMARRGWGTEAFF
cdr3_nt: TGCATGGCTAGGCGGGGCTGGGGAACTGAAGCTTTCTTT
clone_size: -
j_call: TRBJ1-1
d_call: -
v_call: TRBV20-1

cdr3_aa: CASSLSGSGEQFF
cdr3_nt: TGTGCCAGCAGTTTATCGGGAAGTGGGGAGCAGTTCTTC
clone_size: -
j_call: TRBJ2-1
d_call: -
v_call: TRBV27

cdr3_aa: CSARDSFRNQPQHF
cdr3_nt: TGCAGTGCTAGAGATTCATTCAGGAATCAGCCCCAGCATTTT
clone_size: -
j_call: TRBJ1-5
d_call: -
v_call: TRBV20-1

cdr3_aa: CASSPPTGKRPTDTQYF
cdr3_nt: TGTGCCAGCAGCCCCCCTACGGGCAAGAGACCCACAGATACGCAGTATTTT
clone_size: -
j_call: TRBJ2-3
d_call: -
v_call: TRBV7-8

cdr3_aa: CASSHQAVSSYEQYF
cdr3_nt: TGTGCCAGCAGCCATCAGGCAGTATCCTCCTACGAGCAGTACTTC
clone_size: few
j_call: TRBJ2-7
d_call: -
v_call: TRBV7-2

cdr3_aa: CASSLAGAANSPLHF
cdr3_nt: TGTGCCAGCAGCTTAGCGGGGGCGGCGAATTCACCCCTCCACTTT
clone_size: -
j_call: TRBJ1-6
d_call: -
v_call: TRBV7-2